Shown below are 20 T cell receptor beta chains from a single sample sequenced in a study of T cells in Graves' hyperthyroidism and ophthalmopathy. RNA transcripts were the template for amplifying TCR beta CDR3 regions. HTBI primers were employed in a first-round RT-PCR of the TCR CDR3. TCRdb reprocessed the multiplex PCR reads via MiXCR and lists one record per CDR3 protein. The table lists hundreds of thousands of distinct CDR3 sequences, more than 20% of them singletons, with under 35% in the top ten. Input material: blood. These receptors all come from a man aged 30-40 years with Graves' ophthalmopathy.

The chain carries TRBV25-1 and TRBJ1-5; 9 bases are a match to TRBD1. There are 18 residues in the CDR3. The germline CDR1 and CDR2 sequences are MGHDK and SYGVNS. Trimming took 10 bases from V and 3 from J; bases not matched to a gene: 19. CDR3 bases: TGTGCCATCAGGGACACCCCCCGAGACAGGGGGACCAATCAGCCCCAGCATTTT. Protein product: CAIRDTPRDRGTNQPQHF.

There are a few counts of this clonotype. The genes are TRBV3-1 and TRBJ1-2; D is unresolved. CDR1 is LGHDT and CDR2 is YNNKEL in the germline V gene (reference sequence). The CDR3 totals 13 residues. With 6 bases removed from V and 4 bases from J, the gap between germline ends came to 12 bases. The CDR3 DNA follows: TGTGCCAGCAGTAACACAGAGATCTATGGCTACACCTTC. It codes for CASSNTEIYGYTF.

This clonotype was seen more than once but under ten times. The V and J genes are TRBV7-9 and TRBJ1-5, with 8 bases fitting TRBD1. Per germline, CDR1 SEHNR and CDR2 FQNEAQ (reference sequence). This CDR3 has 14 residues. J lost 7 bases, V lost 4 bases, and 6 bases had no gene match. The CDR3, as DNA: TGTGCCAGCAGCTCGGACAGGGAGGGACAGCCCCAGCATTTT. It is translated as CASSSDREGQPQHF.

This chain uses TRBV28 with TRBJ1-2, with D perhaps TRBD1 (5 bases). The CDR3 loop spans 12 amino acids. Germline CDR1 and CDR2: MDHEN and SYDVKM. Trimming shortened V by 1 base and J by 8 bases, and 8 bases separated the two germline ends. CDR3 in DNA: TGTGCCAGCAGTTTATTCGGGGGGGGCTACACCTTC. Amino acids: CASSLFGGGYTF.

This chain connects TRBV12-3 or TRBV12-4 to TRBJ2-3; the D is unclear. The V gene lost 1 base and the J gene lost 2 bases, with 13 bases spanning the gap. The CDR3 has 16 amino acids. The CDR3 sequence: CASSLGPSDHTDTQYF. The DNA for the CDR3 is TGTGCCAGCAGTTTAGGACCATCGGACCACACAGATACGCAGTATTTT.

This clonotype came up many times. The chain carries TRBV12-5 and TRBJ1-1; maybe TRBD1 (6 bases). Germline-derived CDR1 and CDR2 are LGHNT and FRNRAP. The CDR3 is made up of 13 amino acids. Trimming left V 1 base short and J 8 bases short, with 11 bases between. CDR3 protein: CASGLDWGPEAFF. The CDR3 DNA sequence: TGTGCTAGTGGTTTGGACTGGGGGCCCGAAGCTTTCTTT.

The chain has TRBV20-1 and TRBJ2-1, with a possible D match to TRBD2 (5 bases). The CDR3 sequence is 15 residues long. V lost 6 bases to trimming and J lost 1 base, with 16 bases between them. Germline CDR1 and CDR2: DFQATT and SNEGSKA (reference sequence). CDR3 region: CSAPRREGSYNEQFF. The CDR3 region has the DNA TGCAGTGCCCCTCGCCGGGAAGGGTCCTACAATGAGCAGTTCTTC.

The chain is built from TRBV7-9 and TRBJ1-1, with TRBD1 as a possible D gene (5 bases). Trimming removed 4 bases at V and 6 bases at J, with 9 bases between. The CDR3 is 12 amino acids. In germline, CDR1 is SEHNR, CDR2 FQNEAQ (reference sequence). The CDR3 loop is CASSSGLPEAFF. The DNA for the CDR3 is TGTGCCAGCAGCTCGGGACTCCCTGAAGCTTTCTTT.

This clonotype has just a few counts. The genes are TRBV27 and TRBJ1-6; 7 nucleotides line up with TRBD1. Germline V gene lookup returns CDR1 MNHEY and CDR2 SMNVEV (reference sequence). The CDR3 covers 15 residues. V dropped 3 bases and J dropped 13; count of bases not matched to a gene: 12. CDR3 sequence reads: CASSFAGTAYTPLHF. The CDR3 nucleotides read TGTGCCAGCAGTTTCGCTGGGACAGCGTATACTCCCCTCCACTTT.

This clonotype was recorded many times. The CDR3 loop reads CASSYERGNGYTF. Here the CDR3 DNA reads TGTGCCAGCAGTTACGAGCGGGGGAATGGCTACACCTTC. This chain connects TRBV6-1 to TRBJ1-2, with D tentatively TRBD1 (5 bases). The CDR3 contains 13 residues. CDR1 MNHNS and CDR2 SASEGT come from the germline V gene. Trimming left V 5 bases short and J 6 bases short, with 13 bases between.

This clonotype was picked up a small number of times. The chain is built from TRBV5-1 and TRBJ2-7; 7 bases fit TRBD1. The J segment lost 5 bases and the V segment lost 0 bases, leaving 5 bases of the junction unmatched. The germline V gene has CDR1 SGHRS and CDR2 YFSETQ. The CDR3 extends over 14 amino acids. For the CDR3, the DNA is TGCGCCAGCAGCTTGGCGGGGCAGGGGGACGAGCAGTACTTC. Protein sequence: CASSLAGQGDEQYF.

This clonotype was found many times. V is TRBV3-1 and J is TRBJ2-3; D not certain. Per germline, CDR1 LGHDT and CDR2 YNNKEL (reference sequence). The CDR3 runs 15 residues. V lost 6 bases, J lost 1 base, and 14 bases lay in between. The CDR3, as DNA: TGTGCCAGCAGACCCGGCGGCTCCCGCACAGATACGCAGTATTTT. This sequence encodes CASRPGGSRTDTQYF.

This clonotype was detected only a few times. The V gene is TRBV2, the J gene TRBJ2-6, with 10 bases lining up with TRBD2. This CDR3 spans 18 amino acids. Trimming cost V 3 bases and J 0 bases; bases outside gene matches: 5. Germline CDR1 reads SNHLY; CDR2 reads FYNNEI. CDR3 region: CASSEGLAGDSGANVLTF. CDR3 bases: TGTGCCAGCAGTGAGGGCCTAGCGGGGGACTCTGGGGCCAACGTCCTGACTTTC. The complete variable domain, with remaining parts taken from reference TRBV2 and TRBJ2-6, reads EPEVTQTPSHQVTQMGQEVILRCVPISNHLYFYWYRQILGQKVEFLVSFYNNEISEKSEIFDDQFSVERPDGSNFTLKIRSTKLEDSAMYFCASSEGLAGDSGANVLTFGAGSRLTVL.

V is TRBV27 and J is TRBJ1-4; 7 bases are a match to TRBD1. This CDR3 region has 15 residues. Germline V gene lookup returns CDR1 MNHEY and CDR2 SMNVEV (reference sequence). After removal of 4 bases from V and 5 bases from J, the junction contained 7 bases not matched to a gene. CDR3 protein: CASSSTGSWNEKLFF. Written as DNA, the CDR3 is TGTGCCAGCAGTTCGACAGGGAGCTGGAATGAAAAACTGTTTTTT. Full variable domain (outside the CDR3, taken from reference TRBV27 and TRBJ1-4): EAQVTQNPRYLITVTGKKLTVTCSQNMNHEYMSWYRQDPGLGLRQIYYSMNVEVTDKGDVPEGYKVSRKEKRNFPLILESPSPNQTSLYFCASSSTGSWNEKLFFGSGTQLSVL.

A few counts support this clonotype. The CDR3 reads CASSSGTHYGYTF. The CDR3 DNA reads TGTGCCAGCAGCTCGGGGACACACTATGGCTACACCTTC. This chain uses TRBV5-6 with TRBJ1-2; D possibly corresponds to TRBD1 (6 bases). Germline CDR1 SGHDT, CDR2 YYEEEE. V gave up 3 bases and J gave up 3 bases, with 9 bases separating them. This CDR3 is 13 amino acids long. The full variable domain, rest sourced from reference TRBV5-6 and TRBJ1-2, is DAGVTQSPTHLIKTRGQQVTLRCSPKSGHDTVSWYQQALGQGPQFIFQYYEEEERQRGNFPDRFSGHQFPNYSSELNVNALLLGDSALYLCASSSGTHYGYTFGSGTRLTVV.

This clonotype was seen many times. The CDR3 DNA reads TGTGCCAGCAGCTTTATTGCGGGAGGATACAATGAGCAGTTCTTC. Protein sequence: CASSFIAGGYNEQFF. The genes are TRBV11-1 and TRBJ2-1; 8 bases match TRBD2. Germline CDR1 SGHAT, CDR2 FQDESV (reference sequence). V shed 3 bases and J 4 bases; nucleotides not matched to a gene: 5. CDR3 length: 15 residues.

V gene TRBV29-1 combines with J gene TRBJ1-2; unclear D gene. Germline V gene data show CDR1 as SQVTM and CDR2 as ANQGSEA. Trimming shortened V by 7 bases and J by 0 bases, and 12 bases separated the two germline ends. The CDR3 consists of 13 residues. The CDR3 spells CSANAGSNYGYTF. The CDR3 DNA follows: TGCAGCGCTAACGCGGGGTCTAACTATGGCTACACCTTC.

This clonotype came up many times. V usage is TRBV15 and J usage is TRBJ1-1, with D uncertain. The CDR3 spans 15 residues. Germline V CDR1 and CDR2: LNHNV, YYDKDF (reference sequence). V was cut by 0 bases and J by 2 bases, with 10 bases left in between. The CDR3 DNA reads TGTGCCACCAGCAGAGACAGGACCGTAAACACTGAAGCTTTCTTT. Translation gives CATSRDRTVNTEAFF.

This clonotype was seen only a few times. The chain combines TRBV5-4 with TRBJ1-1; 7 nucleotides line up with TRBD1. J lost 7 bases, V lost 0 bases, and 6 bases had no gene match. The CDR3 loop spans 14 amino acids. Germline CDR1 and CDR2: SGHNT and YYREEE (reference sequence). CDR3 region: CASSLDGTGDEAFF. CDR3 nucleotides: TGTGCCAGCAGCTTGGACGGAACAGGGGATGAAGCTTTCTTT.

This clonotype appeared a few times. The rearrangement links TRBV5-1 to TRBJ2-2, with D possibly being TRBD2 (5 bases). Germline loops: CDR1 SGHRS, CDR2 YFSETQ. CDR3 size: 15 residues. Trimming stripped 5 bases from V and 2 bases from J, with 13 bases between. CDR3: CASRSSGTNTGELFF. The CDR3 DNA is TGCGCCAGCAGGTCAAGCGGAACCAACACCGGGGAGCTGTTTTTT.